This TCR beta chain was recovered during a study of shared clonotypes between healthy human individuals. Broader study findings: In general, naive subsets displayed greater estimated richness than memory subsets did. Clonotypes shared by all four sorted-subset donors had higher generation probabilities than non-shared clonotypes.

As concerns this clone: Antigen unknown.

CDR1 and CDR2 (germline): SGDLS, YYNGEE. Unmatched junction bases numbered 5, after V lost 6 bases and J lost 0 bases. This CDR3 is built from 14 residues. The naive CD8 subset, CD45RO-negative cells positively selected for CCR7, excluded terminally differentiated effector memory CD45RA+ cells. Only Caucasian adults living in Nashville, Tennessee made up the donor group. In replicate PCRs of sorted subsets, about 220 ng DNA, approximately 32,000 T cell genomes, was used. Clones were sequenced by immunoSEQ multiplex PCR, and TCRdb holds only the in-frame ones, with some missing. The sample contains fewer than 700,000 clones, roughly 96% of which appear only once.

The chain combines TRBV9 with TRBJ1-1; TRBD1 matches 7 bases. Sequencing was performed on naive CD8+ T cells sorted from blood. This receptor was identified in a young woman in good health. The CDR3 sequence is CASTLGQLNTEAFF. The CDR3 DNA follows: TGTGCCAGCACCCTGGGACAGTTGAACACTGAAGCTTTCTTT.